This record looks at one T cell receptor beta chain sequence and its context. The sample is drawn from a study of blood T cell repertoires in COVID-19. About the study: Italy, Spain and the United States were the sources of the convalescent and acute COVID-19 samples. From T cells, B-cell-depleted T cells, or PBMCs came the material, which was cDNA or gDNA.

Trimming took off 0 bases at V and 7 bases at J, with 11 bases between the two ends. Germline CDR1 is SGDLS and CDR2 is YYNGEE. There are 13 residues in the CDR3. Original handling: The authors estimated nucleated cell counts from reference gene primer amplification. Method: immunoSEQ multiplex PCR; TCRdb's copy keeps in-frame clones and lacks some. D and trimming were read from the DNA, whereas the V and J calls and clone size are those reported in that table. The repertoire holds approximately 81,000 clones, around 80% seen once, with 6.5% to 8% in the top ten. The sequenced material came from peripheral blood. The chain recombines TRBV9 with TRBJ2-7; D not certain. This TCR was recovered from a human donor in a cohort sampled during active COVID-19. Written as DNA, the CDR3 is TGTGCCAGCAGCGTAGCCTCTAAGGAGGAGCAGTACTTC. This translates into CASSVASKEEQYF.